This T cell receptor (beta chain) was sequenced during a study of control samples from healthy donors and cancer patients. Produced via immunoSEQ multiplex PCR; TCRdb's table is partial and in-frame only. The sample records roughly 100,000 clones, approximately 83% being singletons. This CDR3 is 19 amino acids long. The germline gives CDR1 SEHNR, CDR2 FQNEAQ (reference sequence). With V trimmed by 6 bases and J by 8 bases, 19 bases remained unmatched. The J gene is TRBJ2-1, the V gene TRBV7-9; 13 nucleotides align to TRBD2. The sequencing sample was made of blood. This receptor was obtained from a woman in her 50s in good health. For the CDR3, the DNA is TGTGCCAGCAGTCCGGGACTAGCGGGGAACGTAGCGTGGTCCGATGAGCAGTTCTTC. Its protein product is CASSPGLAGNVAWSDEQFF.